Listed here are 15 T cell receptor beta chains from one sample, sequenced in a study of blood T cells in healthy people across ages (dated by TCRdb to between 2015 and 2016). Library preparation was by 5' RACE. The listed sequencing device is Illumina HiSeq 2500. A second about 6 to 11 cycle PCR used a sample-barcoded 5' primer and a J-beta primer mix. Using fastp at Q25 and MiXCR, TCRdb reprocessed the public reads and kept productive beta chains. Entries that share a CDR3 protein sequence are merged under the most common genes and DNA. The sample data list hundreds of thousands of distinct CDR3 sequences, and approximately 31% of these were observed just once. The ten largest clones add up to 15% of the sample. Sequencing was performed on blood. The receptors originated from a woman older than 75 in good health. Donor details come from another sample of the same person, matched by shared clones.

This clonotype was seen repeatedly, ten times or more. The V gene is TRBV5-6, the J gene TRBJ2-7; D is tentatively TRBD1 or TRBD2 (6 bases each). V lost 0 bases, J lost 0 bases, and 13 bases lay in between. Germline CDR1 SGHDT, CDR2 YYEEEE. The CDR3 is 16 residues long. CDR3 DNA: TGTGCCAGCAGCTTGGCCGGAGGGGGTATCTCCTACGAGCAGTACTTC. Translating gives CASSLAGGGISYEQYF.

This clonotype was seen repeatedly, ten times or more. The chain has TRBV2 and TRBJ2-4; 9 positions agree with TRBD1. The CDR3 loop spans 15 amino acids. The V segment lost 4 bases and the J segment 8 bases; nucleotides outside the gene matches: 9. The germline V gene has CDR1 SNHLY and CDR2 FYNNEI. The CDR3 coding sequence is TGTGCCAGCAGTGCCGGGACAGGGAAGAGAGACATTCAGTACTTC. Encoded protein: CASSAGTGKRDIQYF.

The genes are TRBV6-5 and TRBJ2-5; D remains ambiguous. The CDR3 spans 16 residues. Germline loops: CDR1 MNHEY, CDR2 SVGAGI. V lost 0 bases and J 11 bases, leaving 22 bases between the germline ends. CDR3 protein: CASSYSTVPALREQYF. CDR3 in DNA: TGTGCCAGCAGTTACTCGACTGTTCCAGCGCTACGAGAGCAGTACTTC.

The sample holds many counts of this clonotype. The chain carries TRBV12-3 or TRBV12-4 and TRBJ2-1; possibly TRBD1 for D (6 bases). V was clipped by 6 bases and J by 7 bases, with 19 bases between them. There are 15 residues in the CDR3. The CDR3 DNA follows: TGTGCCAGCAGGCCCAACAGGGCCGGTGGGAATGAGCAGTTCTTC. Amino acid sequence: CASRPNRAGGNEQFF.

Written as DNA, the CDR3 is TGCGCCAGCAGCTCACGGACAGGGAAAGAGGTGAACACTGAAGCTTTCTTT. It is translated as CASSSRTGKEVNTEAFF. The V and J genes are TRBV5-1 and TRBJ1-1, with 8 bases matching TRBD1. Germline V gene data show CDR1 as SGHRS and CDR2 as YFSETQ. V dropped 3 bases and J dropped 0; count of bases not matched to a gene: 10. This CDR3 region has 17 residues.

There are many counts of this clonotype. This rearrangement joins TRBV20-1 to TRBJ2-3; the D gene could be TRBD1 or TRBD2 (5 bases each). The length of the CDR3 is 13 residues. The germline CDR1 and CDR2 sequences are DFQATT and SNEGSKA (reference sequence). V lost 6 bases, J lost 0 bases, and 10 bases lay in between. CDR3 sequence reads: CSAGDPSTDTQYF. In DNA, the CDR3 is TGCAGTGCGGGGGACCCGAGCACAGATACGCAGTATTTT.

This clonotype showed up many times. This chain connects TRBV7-8 to TRBJ2-3, with D perhaps given as TRBD1 or TRBD2 (5 bases each). Trimming removed 4 bases from V and 4 bases from J, with 18 bases in between. This CDR3 spans 16 amino acids. Germline CDR1 reads SGHVS; CDR2 reads FQNEAQ. The CDR3 region is CASSSSGTIAPDTQYF. CDR3 nucleotide sequence: TGTGCCAGCAGCTCCTCCGGGACCATCGCTCCAGATACGCAGTATTTT.

This clonotype was found many times. V is TRBV10-3 and J is TRBJ2-7; D unresolved. The V end lost 7 bases, the J end lost 3 bases, and 13 bases lay between the germline ends. From germline, CDR1 is ENHRY and CDR2 SYGVKD. The CDR3 is made up of 13 amino acids. CDR3 sequence reads: CAINPNTNYEQYF. The CDR3 DNA sequence: TGTGCCATCAACCCCAACACAAACTACGAGCAGTACTTC.

V and J are TRBV13 and TRBJ1-6; perhaps TRBD1 as D (6 bases). Trimming stripped 2 bases from V and 7 bases from J, with 21 bases between. The germline gives CDR1 PRHDT, CDR2 FYEKMQ (reference sequence). The CDR3 is 18 residues long. The CDR3 reads CASSLRERGTTSNSPLHF. In nucleotides, the CDR3 is TGTGCCAGCAGCTTAAGGGAGCGTGGGACAACAAGCAATTCACCCCTCCACTTT.

This clonotype was observed many times. This chain links TRBV7-2 with TRBJ1-6, with unresolved D. V dropped 3 bases and J dropped 5 bases, with 11 bases sitting between them. Germline values: CDR1 SGHTA, CDR2 FQGNSA. There are 15 residues in the CDR3. The CDR3 coding sequence is TGTGCCAGCAGCTTGTTTGGGCAGAATAATTCACCCCTCCACTTT. It is translated as CASSLFGQNNSPLHF.

Turning to this clonotype: A much larger clone lies one base from this, so it may be a read error. This chain joins TRBV6-6 and TRBJ1-5, with D unclear. The CDR3 is 12 amino acids. Germline CDR1 reads MNHNY; CDR2 reads SVGAGI (reference sequence). CDR3 coding DNA: TGTGCCAGCAGTTACCAGGATCAGCTCCAGCATTTT. This gives the protein CASSYQDQLQHF.

This clonotype was counted at least ten times. The chain is built from TRBV5-6 and TRBJ2-3; D gene unclear. CDR3 length: 14 amino acids. The ends were cut back, 4 bases at V and 2 bases at J, with 11 bases in the middle. Germline CDR1 and CDR2: SGHDT and YYEEEE. This chain's CDR3 is CASSPVGPTDTQYF. The CDR3 bases are TGTGCCAGCAGCCCCGTAGGGCCCACAGATACGCAGTATTTT.

In its sample, this clonotype was seen many times. The rearrangement links TRBV7-2 to TRBJ2-7, with D unclear. Trimming removed 1 base at V and 2 bases at J, with 6 bases between. CDR1 and CDR2 (germline): SGHTA, FQGNSA. The CDR3 totals 13 residues. The CDR3 bases are TGTGCCAGCAGCTTAGTCCCAACCTACGAGCAGTACTTC. Translation: CASSLVPTYEQYF.

The chain employs TRBV12-3 or TRBV12-4 and TRBJ2-3, with 8 nucleotides matching TRBD2. The trim removed 5 bases at V and 13 bases at J, leaving 23 bases unmatched. The CDR3 runs 17 residues. The CDR3 nucleotides are TGTGCCAGCAGTCTGGGACTAGGCAGAGCTAGAACAGATGCGGAGTATTTT. This sequence encodes CASSLGLGRARTDAEYF.

This clonotype came up many times. This CDR3 reads CSVGAGTNQPQHF. The CDR3 DNA is TGCAGCGTTGGGGCAGGGACCAATCAGCCCCAGCATTTT. This rearrangement joins TRBV29-1 to TRBJ1-5; D is perhaps TRBD1 (5 bases). This CDR3 has 13 residues. From germline, CDR1 is SQVTM and CDR2 ANQGSEA. Between the trimmed V and J ends, which lost 4 bases and 3 bases, there was a span of 10 bases.